A selection of T cell receptor beta chains follows, all from one sample in a study of blood T cell repertoires in COVID-19. Method: immunoSEQ multiplex PCR; TCRdb's copy keeps in-frame clones and lacks some. This sample has about 390,000 clones, with approximately 87% found just once. The sequenced material came from PBMCs or T cells enriched from blood (not recorded which). Receptors were obtained from a woman between 50 and 59 years old who had recovered from COVID-19. Each CDR3 is given with its conserved first and last residue. Each record gives: J gene, clone size, V gene, D gene, CDR3 DNA, CDR3 protein. The D gene is left open where the match is weak. The listing skips clone size in some rows; elsewhere it reads once, few, many or a size class.

J gene: TRBJ2-3; clone size: .; V gene: TRBV5-4; D gene: TRBD1; CDR3 DNA: TGTGCCAGCAGCCAGGGACAGCAGTACACAGATACGCAGTATTTT; CDR3 protein: CASSQGQQYTDTQYF
J gene: TRBJ1-3; clone size: .; V gene: TRBV7-2; D gene: TRBD1; CDR3 DNA: TGTGCCAGCAGCGCGTCAGGGGGCGCAGGAAACACCATATATTTT; CDR3 protein: CASSASGGAGNTIYF
J gene: TRBJ1-1; clone size: .; V gene: TRBV4-2; D gene: TRBD1; CDR3 DNA: TGTGCCAGCAGCCAAGATGACAGGGTGGGGAACACTGAAGCTTTCTTT; CDR3 protein: CASSQDDRVGNTEAFF
J gene: TRBJ2-7; clone size: .; V gene: TRBV5-4; D gene: .; CDR3 DNA: TGTGCCAGCAGCTTGGGGTTGAGCTCCTACGAGCAGTACTTC; CDR3 protein: CASSLGLSSYEQYF
J gene: TRBJ1-5; clone size: .; V gene: TRBV10-3; D gene: .; CDR3 DNA: TGTGCCATCAGTGAAAAGGAGGTCGATCAGCCCCAGCATTTT; CDR3 protein: CAISEKEVDQPQHF
J gene: TRBJ2-2; clone size: .; V gene: TRBV21-1; D gene: .; CDR3 DNA: .; CDR3 protein: CASFGLAWGRGTGELFF
J gene: TRBJ2-1; clone size: few; V gene: TRBV6-2/TRBV6-3; D gene: .; CDR3 DNA: TGTGCCAGCAGTCGGGACACGGACGTAGATGAGCAGTTCTTC; CDR3 protein: CASSRDTDVDEQFF
J gene: TRBJ1-2; clone size: .; V gene: TRBV7-2; D gene: .; CDR3 DNA: TGTGCCAGCAGCCCCAGGAAGCAATATGGCTACACCTTC; CDR3 protein: CASSPRKQYGYTF
J gene: TRBJ2-7; clone size: .; V gene: TRBV28; D gene: .; CDR3 DNA: TGTGCCAGCGGATGGGAGAGTAGCTCCTACGAGCAGTACTTC; CDR3 protein: CASGWESSSYEQYF
J gene: TRBJ2-5; clone size: .; V gene: TRBV7-6; D gene: .; CDR3 DNA: TGTGCCAGCAGCTACGGACAGCAAGAGACCCAGTACTTC; CDR3 protein: CASSYGQQETQYF
J gene: TRBJ1-2; clone size: .; V gene: TRBV28; D gene: .; CDR3 DNA: TGTGCCAGCAGGCAGGGTTCCTATGGCTACACCTTC; CDR3 protein: CASRQGSYGYTF
J gene: TRBJ1-6; clone size: .; V gene: TRBV7-9; D gene: TRBD1; CDR3 DNA: TGTGCCAGCAGCTTAGGAGGGGGCCTAAGGGATTCACCCCTCCACTTT; CDR3 protein: CASSLGGGLRDSPLHF
J gene: TRBJ2-6; clone size: .; V gene: TRBV19; D gene: TRBD2; CDR3 DNA: TGTGCCAGTAGAAATGGGGGGGCTGGGGCCAACGTCCTGACTTTC; CDR3 protein: CASRNGGAGANVLTF
J gene: TRBJ2-7; clone size: .; V gene: TRBV6-5; D gene: TRBD1; CDR3 DNA: TGTGCCAGCAGTTGGGACAGGGGACACGAGCAGTACTTC; CDR3 protein: CASSWDRGHEQYF